These 10 T cell receptor beta chains share one sample of origin, sequenced in a study of blood T cell repertoires in COVID-19. Sequencing was performed with immunoSEQ multiplex PCR; in TCRdb, only in-frame clones are kept and a portion is missing. The repertoire holds about 130,000 clones, about 83% seen once, with roughly 12% in the top ten. The source material was peripheral blood. These TCRs come from a man in his 60s with acute or convalescent COVID-19.

This chain uses TRBV5-5 with TRBJ2-7, with no clear D. There are 15 residues in the CDR3. Germline V gene lookup returns CDR1 SGHKS and CDR2 YYEKEE (reference sequence). The V gene lost 1 base and the J gene lost 1 base, with 12 bases spanning the gap. The CDR3 DNA is TGTGCCAGCAGCTTGATGCCAGGCCTATCCTACGAGCAGTACTTC. It is translated as CASSLMPGLSYEQYF.

This clone was recorded only once. The chain is built from TRBV5-1 and TRBJ2-1, with a possible D match to TRBD1 (6 bases). Germline lookup yields CDR1 SGHRS and CDR2 YFSETQ. This CDR3 is 15 amino acids long. Between the trimmed V and J ends, which lost 0 bases and 4 bases, there was a span of 11 bases. In DNA, the CDR3 is TGCGCCAGCAGCTTGGTTGGGGGCGGGTACAATGAGCAGTTCTTC. Translating gives CASSLVGGGYNEQFF.

The genes are TRBV5-1 and TRBJ2-7; the D is unclear. This CDR3 has 13 residues. CDR1 and CDR2 (germline): SGHRS, YFSETQ. V was clipped by 4 bases and J by 3 bases, with 11 bases between them. Written as DNA, the CDR3 is TGCGCCAGCAGCCCCTTCCCTAACTACGAGCAGTACTTC. As protein: CASSPFPNYEQYF.

J is TRBJ1-2 and V is TRBV6-1, with TRBD1 matching 10 bases. Germline values: CDR1 MNHNS, CDR2 SASEGT. With 0 bases clipped from V and 7 bases from J, the junction kept 11 bases outside the gene matches. The CDR3 covers 17 residues. CDR3 loop: CASSEAPGQGGYRGYTF. The CDR3 region has the DNA TGTGCCAGCAGTGAAGCCCCTGGACAGGGGGGGTATCGTGGCTACACCTTC.

This clone was seen only once. The chain recombines TRBV6-6 with TRBJ1-2, with 7 bases lining up with TRBD1. CDR3 length: 11 residues. Germline CDR1 MNHNY, CDR2 SVGAGI (reference sequence). V dropped 11 bases and J dropped 5; count of bases not matched to a gene: 5. This chain's CDR3 is CAGSTGYGYTF. CDR3 nucleotides: TGTGCCGGATCGACAGGGTATGGCTACACCTTC.

This chain connects TRBV5-1 to TRBJ2-7, with TRBD1 matching 7 bases. CDR1 is SGHRS and CDR2 is YFSETQ in the germline V gene. V shed 3 bases, J shed 2 bases, and the junction held 11 bases outside the gene matches. This CDR3 has 16 amino acids. This CDR3 reads CASSWPEGQPPYEQYF. The CDR3, as DNA: TGCGCCAGCAGCTGGCCAGAGGGACAGCCTCCCTACGAGCAGTACTTC.

The chain has TRBV19 and TRBJ1-5; D is unresolved. Between the trimmed V and J ends, which lost 7 bases and 1 base, there was a span of 11 bases. Germline loops: CDR1 LNHDA, CDR2 SQIVND (reference sequence). There are 14 residues in the CDR3. The CDR3 DNA reads TGTGCCAGTACAAAGAGGGTCAGCAATCAGCCCCAGCATTTT. Protein: CASTKRVSNQPQHF. The variable domain in full, with the rest retrieved from reference TRBV19 and TRBJ1-5, is DGGITQSPKYLFRKEGQNVTLSCEQNLNHDAMYWYRQDPGQGLRLIYYSQIVNDFQKGDIAEGYSVSREKKESFPLTVTSAQKNPTAFYLCASTKRVSNQPQHFGDGTRLSIL.

This sequence joins TRBV10-1 and TRBJ1-1; D not certain. This CDR3 is 17 amino acids long. Germline assignment: CDR1 WNHNN and CDR2 SYGVQD (reference sequence). The ends were cut back, 4 bases at V and 4 bases at J, with 22 bases in the middle. CDR3 sequence reads: CASSVIIGEEEFTEAFF. Written as DNA, the CDR3 is TGCGCCAGCAGTGTTATAATTGGAGAGGAGGAGTTCACTGAAGCTTTCTTT.

This clone was picked up one time. This chain links TRBV19 with TRBJ2-3; D gene uncertain. The CDR3 runs to 17 residues. CDR1 LNHDA and CDR2 SQIVND come from the germline V gene (reference sequence). Trimming cost V 4 bases and J 4 bases, with 21 bases left between them. The CDR3 region is CASSTLFRGQNADTQYF. In nucleotides, the CDR3 is TGTGCCAGTAGTACTCTATTTAGAGGCCAAAATGCAGATACGCAGTATTTT.

The chain uses TRBV9 and TRBJ2-1; TRBD2 might be the D (7 bases). CDR3 length equals 16 residues. Germline V CDR1 and CDR2: SGDLS, YYNGEE. V lost 0 bases to trimming and J lost 2 bases, with 12 bases between them. CDR3 sequence: CASSVEGGGTYNEQFF. The CDR3, as DNA: TGTGCCAGCAGCGTAGAGGGGGGAGGGACCTACAATGAGCAGTTCTTC.